Reported below is one TCR beta chain. Data came from immunoSEQ multiplex PCR; TCRdb stores just in-frame clones and leaves some out. The sample includes approximately 12,000 clones, around 93% seen only once; the top ten take around 7.6%. The source of the sample is a study of technical replicates of blood from a handful of donors. V shed 4 bases and J 3 bases; nucleotides not matched to a gene: 2. The CDR3 is made up of 15 amino acids. Germline values: CDR1 MNHNS, CDR2 SASEGT. The chain carries TRBV6-1 and TRBJ2-2; 10 bases align to TRBD2. The specimen sequenced was PBMCs. This receptor was obtained from a human donor in good health. The CDR3, as DNA: TGTGCCAGCAGTGTGACTAGCGGGTACACCGGGGAGCTGTTTTTT. Translating it yields CASSVTSGYTGELFF.